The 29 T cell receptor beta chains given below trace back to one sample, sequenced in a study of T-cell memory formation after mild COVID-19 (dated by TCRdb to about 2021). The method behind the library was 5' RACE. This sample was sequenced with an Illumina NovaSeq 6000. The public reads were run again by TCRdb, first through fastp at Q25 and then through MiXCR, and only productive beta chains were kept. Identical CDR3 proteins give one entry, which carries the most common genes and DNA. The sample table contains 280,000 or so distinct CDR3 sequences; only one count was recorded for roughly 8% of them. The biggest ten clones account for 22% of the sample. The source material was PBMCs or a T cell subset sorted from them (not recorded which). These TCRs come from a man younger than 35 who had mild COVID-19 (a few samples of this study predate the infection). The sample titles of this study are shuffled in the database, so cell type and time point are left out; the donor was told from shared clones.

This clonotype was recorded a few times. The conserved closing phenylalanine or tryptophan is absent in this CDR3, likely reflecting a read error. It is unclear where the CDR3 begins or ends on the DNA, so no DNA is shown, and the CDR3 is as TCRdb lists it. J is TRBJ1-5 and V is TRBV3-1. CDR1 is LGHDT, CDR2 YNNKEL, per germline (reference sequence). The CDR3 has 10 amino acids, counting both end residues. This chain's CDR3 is CASSQAFREV.

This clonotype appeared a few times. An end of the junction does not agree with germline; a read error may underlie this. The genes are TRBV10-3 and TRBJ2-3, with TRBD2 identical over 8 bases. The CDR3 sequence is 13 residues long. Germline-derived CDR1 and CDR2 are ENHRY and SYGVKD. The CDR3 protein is CAGAAGGTDTQYF. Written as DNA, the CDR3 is TGCGCCGGAGCAGCGGGGGGCACAGATACGCAGTATTTT.

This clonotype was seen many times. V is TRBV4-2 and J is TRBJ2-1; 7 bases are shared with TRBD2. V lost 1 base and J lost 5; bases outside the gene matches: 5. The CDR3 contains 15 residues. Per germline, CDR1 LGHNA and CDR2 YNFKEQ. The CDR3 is CASSQGASGHNEQFF. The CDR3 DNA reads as TGTGCCAGCAGCCAAGGGGCTAGCGGCCACAATGAGCAGTTCTTC.

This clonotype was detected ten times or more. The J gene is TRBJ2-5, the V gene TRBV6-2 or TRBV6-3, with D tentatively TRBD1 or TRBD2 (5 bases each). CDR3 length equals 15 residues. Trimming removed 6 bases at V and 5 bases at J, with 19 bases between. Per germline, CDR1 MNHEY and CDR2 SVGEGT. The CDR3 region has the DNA TGTGCCAGCAGCAAGAGGGATTTCTGGGGGGAGACCCAGTACTTC. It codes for CASSKRDFWGETQYF.

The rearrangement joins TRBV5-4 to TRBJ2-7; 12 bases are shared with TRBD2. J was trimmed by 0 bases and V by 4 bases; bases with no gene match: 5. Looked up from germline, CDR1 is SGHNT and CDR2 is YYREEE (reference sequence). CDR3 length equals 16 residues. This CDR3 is CASSEGLAGLSYEQYF. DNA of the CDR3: TGTGCCAGCAGCGAGGGACTAGCGGGCCTCTCCTACGAGCAGTACTTC.

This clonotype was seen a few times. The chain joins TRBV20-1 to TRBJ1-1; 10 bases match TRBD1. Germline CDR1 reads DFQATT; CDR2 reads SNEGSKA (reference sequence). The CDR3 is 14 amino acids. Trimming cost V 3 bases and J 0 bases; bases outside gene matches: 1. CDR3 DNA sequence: TGCAGTGCTAGGGACAGGGGGTTGAACACTGAAGCTTTCTTT. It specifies CSARDRGLNTEAFF.

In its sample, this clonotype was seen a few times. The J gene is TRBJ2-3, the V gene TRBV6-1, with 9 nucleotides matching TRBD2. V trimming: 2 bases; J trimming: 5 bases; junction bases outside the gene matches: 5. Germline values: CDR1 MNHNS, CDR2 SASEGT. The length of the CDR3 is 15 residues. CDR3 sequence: CASSERLAGIDTQYF. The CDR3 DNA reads TGTGCCAGCAGTGAACGGCTAGCGGGGATAGATACGCAGTATTTT.

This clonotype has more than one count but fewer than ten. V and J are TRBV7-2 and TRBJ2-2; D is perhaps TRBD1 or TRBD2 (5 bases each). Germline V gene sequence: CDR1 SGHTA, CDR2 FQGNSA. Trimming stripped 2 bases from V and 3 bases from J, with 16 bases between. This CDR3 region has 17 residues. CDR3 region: CASSLSSGTRYTGELFF. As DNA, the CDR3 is TGTGCCAGCAGCTTATCGTCCGGGACCAGATACACCGGGGAGCTGTTTTTT.

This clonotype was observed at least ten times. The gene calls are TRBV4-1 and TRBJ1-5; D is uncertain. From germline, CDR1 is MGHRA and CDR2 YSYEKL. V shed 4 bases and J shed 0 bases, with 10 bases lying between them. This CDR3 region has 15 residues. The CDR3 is CASSPRHVSNQPQHF. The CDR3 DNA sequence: TGCGCCAGCAGCCCGCGGCACGTTAGCAATCAGCCCCAGCATTTT.

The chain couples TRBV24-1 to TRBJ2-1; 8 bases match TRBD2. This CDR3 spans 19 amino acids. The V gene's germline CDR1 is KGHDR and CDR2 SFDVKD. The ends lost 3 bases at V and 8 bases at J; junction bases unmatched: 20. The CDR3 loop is CATSDGVRASGFLGDEQFF. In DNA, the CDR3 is TGTGCCACCAGTGATGGGGTGAGGGCTAGCGGGTTCTTAGGGGATGAGCAGTTCTTC.

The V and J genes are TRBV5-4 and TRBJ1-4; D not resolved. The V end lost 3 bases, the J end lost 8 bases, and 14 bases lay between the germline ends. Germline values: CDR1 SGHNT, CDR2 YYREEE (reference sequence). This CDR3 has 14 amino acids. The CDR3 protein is CASSSRGSGEKLFF. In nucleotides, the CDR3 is TGTGCCAGCAGCTCGAGAGGGTCGGGGGAAAAACTGTTTTTT.

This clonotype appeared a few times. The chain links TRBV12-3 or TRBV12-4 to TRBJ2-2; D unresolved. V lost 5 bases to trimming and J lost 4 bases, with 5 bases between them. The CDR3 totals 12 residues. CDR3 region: CASSIGTGELFF. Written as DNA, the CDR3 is TGTGCCAGCAGTATCGGCACCGGGGAGCTGTTTTTT.

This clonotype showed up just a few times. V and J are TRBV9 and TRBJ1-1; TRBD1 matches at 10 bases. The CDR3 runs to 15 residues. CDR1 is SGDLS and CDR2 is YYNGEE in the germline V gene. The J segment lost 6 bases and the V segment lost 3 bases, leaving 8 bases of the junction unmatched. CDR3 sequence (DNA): TGTGCCAGCAGCGCTCTCAGGGACAGGGGCGCTGAAGCTTTCTTT. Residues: CASSALRDRGAEAFF.

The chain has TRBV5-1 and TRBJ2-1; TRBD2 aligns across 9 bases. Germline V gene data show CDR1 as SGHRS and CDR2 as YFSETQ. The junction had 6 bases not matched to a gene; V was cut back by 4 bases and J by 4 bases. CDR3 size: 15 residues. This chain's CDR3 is CASSVSSGDYNEQFF. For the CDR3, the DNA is TGCGCCAGCAGCGTCTCTAGCGGGGATTACAATGAGCAGTTCTTC.

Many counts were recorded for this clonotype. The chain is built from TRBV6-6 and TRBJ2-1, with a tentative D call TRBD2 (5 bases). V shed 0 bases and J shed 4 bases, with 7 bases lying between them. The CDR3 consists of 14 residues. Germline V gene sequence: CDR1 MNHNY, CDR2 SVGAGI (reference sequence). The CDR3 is CASSYSTNYNEQFF. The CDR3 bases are TGTGCCAGCAGTTACTCGACTAATTACAATGAGCAGTTCTTC.

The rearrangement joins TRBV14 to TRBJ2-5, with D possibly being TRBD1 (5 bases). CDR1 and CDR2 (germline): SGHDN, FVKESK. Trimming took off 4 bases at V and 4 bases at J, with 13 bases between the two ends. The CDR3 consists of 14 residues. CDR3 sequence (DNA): TGTGCCAGCAGCCGACAAGCAGGGATAGAGACCCAGTACTTC. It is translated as CASSRQAGIETQYF. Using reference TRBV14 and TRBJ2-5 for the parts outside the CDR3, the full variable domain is EAGVTQFPSHSVIEKGQTVTLRCDPISGHDNLYWYRRVMGKEIKFLLHFVKESKQDESGMPNNRFLAERTGGTYSTLKVQPAELEDSGVYFCASSRQAGIETQYFGPGTRLLVL.

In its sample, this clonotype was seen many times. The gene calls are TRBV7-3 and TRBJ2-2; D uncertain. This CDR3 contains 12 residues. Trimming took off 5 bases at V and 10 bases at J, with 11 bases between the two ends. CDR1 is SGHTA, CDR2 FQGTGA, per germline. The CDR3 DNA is TGTGCCAGCAGCCCGAGTGGTGAGGAGCTGTTTTTT. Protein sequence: CASSPSGEELFF. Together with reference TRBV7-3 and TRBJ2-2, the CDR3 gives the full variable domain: GAGVSQTPSNKVTEKGKYVELRCDPISGHTALYWYRQSLGQGPEFLIYFQGTGAADDSGLPNDRFFAVRPEGSVSTLKIQRTERGDSAVYLCASSPSGEELFFGEGSRLTVL.

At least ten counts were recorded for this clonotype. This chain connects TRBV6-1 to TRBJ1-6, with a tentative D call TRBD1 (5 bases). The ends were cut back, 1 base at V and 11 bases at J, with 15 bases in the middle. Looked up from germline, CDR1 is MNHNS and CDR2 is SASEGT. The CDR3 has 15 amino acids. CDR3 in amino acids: CASSEGSTGGAPLHF. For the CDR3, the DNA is TGTGCCAGCAGTGAAGGGTCAACAGGCGGGGCACCCCTCCACTTT.

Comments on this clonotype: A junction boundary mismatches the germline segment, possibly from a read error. The CDR3 region has the DNA TGTGACAGCAGTCGTACCCTAGCGGGGTCTTCCTACGAGCAGTACTTC. Translated: CDSSRTLAGSSYEQYF. This chain joins TRBV6-2 or TRBV6-3 and TRBJ2-7; 9 bases match TRBD2. The CDR3 runs 16 residues. CDR1 is MNHEY and CDR2 is SVGEGT in the germline V gene.

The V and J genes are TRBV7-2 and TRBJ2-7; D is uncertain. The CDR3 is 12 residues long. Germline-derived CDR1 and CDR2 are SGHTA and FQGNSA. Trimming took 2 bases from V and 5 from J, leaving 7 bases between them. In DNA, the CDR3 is TGTGCCAGCAGCTTATTAAACAACGAGCAGTACTTC. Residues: CASSLLNNEQYF.

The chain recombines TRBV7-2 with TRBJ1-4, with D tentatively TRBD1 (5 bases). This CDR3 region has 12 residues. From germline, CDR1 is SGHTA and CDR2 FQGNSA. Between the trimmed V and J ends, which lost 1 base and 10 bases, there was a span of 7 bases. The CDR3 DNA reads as TGTGCCAGCAGCTTAGTGGGGACAAAACTGTTTTTT. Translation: CASSLVGTKLFF.

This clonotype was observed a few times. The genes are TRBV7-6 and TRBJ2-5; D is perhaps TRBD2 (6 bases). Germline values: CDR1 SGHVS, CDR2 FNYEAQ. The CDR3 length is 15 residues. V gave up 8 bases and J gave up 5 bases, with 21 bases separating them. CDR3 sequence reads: CASSTHGGIGETQYF. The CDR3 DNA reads TGTGCCAGCTCGACCCATGGGGGGATCGGGGAGACCCAGTACTTC.

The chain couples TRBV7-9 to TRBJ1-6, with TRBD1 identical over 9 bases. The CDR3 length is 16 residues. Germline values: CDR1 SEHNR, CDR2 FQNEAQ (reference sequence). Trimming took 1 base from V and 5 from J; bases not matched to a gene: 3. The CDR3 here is CASSLGGQGHNSPLHF. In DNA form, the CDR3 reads TGTGCCAGCAGCTTAGGGGGACAGGGTCATAATTCACCCCTCCACTTT.

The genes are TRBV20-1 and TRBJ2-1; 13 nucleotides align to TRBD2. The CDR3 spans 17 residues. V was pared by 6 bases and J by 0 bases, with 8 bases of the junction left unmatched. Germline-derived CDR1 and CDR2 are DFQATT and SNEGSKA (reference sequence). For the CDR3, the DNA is TGCAGTGCCATCGGACTAGCGGGGGCCTTCTCCTACAATGAGCAGTTCTTC. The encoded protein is CSAIGLAGAFSYNEQFF.

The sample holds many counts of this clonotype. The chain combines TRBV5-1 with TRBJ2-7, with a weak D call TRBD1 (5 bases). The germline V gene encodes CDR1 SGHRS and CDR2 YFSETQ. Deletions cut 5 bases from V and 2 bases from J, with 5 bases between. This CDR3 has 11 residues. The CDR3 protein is CASRDTYEQYV. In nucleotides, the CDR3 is TGCGCCAGCAGGGACACCTACGAGCAGTACGTC.

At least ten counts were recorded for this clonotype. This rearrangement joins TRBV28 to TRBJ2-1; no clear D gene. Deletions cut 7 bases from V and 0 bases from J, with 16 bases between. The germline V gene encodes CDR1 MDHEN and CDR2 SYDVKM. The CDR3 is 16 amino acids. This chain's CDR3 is CASTFNWVSSYNEQFF. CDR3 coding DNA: TGTGCCAGCACCTTCAATTGGGTGAGCTCCTACAATGAGCAGTTCTTC. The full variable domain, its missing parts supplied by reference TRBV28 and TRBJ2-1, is DVKVTQSSRYLVKRTGEKVFLECVQDMDHENMFWYRQDPGLGLRLIYFSYDVKMKEKGDIPEGYSVSREKKERFSLILESASTNQTSMYLCASTFNWVSSYNEQFFGPGTRLTVL.

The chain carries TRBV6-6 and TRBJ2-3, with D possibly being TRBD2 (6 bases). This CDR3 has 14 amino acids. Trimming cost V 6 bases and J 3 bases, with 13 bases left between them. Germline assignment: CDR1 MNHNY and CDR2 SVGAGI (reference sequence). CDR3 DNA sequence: TGTGCCAGCAGCAAGCTAGCGTTGACAGATACGCAGTATTTT. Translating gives CASSKLALTDTQYF.

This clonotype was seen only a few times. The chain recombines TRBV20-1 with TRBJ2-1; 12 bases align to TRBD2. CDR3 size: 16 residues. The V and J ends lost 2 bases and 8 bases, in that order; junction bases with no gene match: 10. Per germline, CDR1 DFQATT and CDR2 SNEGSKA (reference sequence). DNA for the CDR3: TGCAGTGCTAGATGGGCTAGCGGGGGGGCCGGCGATGAGCAGTTCTTC. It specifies CSARWASGGAGDEQFF.

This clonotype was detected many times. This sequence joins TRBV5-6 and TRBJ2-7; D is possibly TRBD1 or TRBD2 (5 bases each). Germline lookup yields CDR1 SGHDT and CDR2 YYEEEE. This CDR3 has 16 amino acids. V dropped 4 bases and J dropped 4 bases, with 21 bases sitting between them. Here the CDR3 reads CASSTGTDVFSYEQYF. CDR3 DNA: TGTGCCAGCAGCACCGGGACCGACGTGTTTTCGTACGAGCAGTACTTC.